The 32 T cell receptor beta chains below were found in one sample sequenced in a study of neurological immune-mediated disorders. TCRdb analysed the 5' RACE reads with MiXCR anew, one entry per CDR3 protein. In the table there are more than 45,000 distinct CDR3 sequences, over 4% of which are singletons. Sequenced: PBMCs. Receptors were obtained from a man over 45 with multiple sclerosis.

This clonotype was seen at least ten times. The chain links TRBV12-3 or TRBV12-4 to TRBJ1-5, with D uncertain. The CDR3 extends over 15 amino acids. V was cut by 1 base and J by 6 bases, with 13 bases left in between. The DNA of the CDR3 is TGTGCCAGCAGTTTAGTTTTATCCCCAGGTCAGCCCCAGCATTTT. Translated: CASSLVLSPGQPQHF.

This clonotype was recorded at least ten times. The V and J genes are TRBV15 and TRBJ2-5, with 9 bases identical to TRBD1. This CDR3 spans 18 amino acids. Trimming at V came to 0 bases and at J to 5 bases, leaving 13 bases not matched to a gene. Germline lookup yields CDR1 LNHNV and CDR2 YYDKDF (reference sequence). The CDR3 protein is CATSRDLPRDRVLETQYF. Here the CDR3 DNA reads TGTGCCACCAGCAGAGACCTTCCTCGGGACAGGGTGTTGGAGACCCAGTACTTC.

This clonotype has at least ten counts. V is TRBV7-2 and J is TRBJ1-4, with D perhaps TRBD1 (5 bases). Trimming took off 1 base at V and 8 bases at J, with 17 bases between the two ends. CDR1 SGHTA and CDR2 FQGNSA come from the germline V gene. The CDR3 runs 16 residues. CDR3 nucleotides: TGTGCCAGCAGCTTAGGAGGGACCTTCTGGGAAGAAAAACTGTTTTTT. Amino acid sequence: CASSLGGTFWEEKLFF.

The table lists this clonotype with many counts. The chain combines TRBV11-2 with TRBJ1-5; D uncertain. The CDR3 has 15 residues. V shed 0 bases and J shed 4 bases, with 10 bases lying between them. Per germline, CDR1 SGHAT and CDR2 FQNNGV. The CDR3 nucleotides are TGTGCCAGCAGCTTAGACCACAGTTTAAATCAGCCCCAGCATTTT. It specifies CASSLDHSLNQPQHF.

The J gene is TRBJ1-5, the V gene TRBV6-2 or TRBV6-3; perhaps TRBD1 as D (5 bases). Germline values: CDR1 MNHEY, CDR2 SVGEGT. The CDR3 length is 15 residues. The V and J ends lost 5 bases and 4 bases respectively, with 15 bases between them. The CDR3, as DNA: TGTGCCAGCAGTAGTGGGCGACAGATAAATCAGCCCCAGCATTTT. Its translation is CASSSGRQINQPQHF.

This clonotype was seen at least ten times. V and J are TRBV4-2 and TRBJ2-7; 11 nucleotides agree with TRBD2. J lost 2 bases, V lost 5 bases, and 2 bases had no gene match. The CDR3 extends over 14 amino acids. From germline, CDR1 is LGHNA and CDR2 YNFKEQ. The CDR3 sequence is CASSEGLAAYEQYF. The CDR3 nucleotides read TGTGCCAGCAGCGAGGGACTAGCGGCCTACGAGCAGTACTTC.

This clonotype was picked up many times. This sequence joins TRBV20-1 and TRBJ2-7; D may be TRBD2 (7 bases). This CDR3 comprises 14 residues. From germline, CDR1 is DFQATT and CDR2 SNEGSKA (reference sequence). V lost 3 bases and J lost 3, with 15 bases in between. The CDR3 DNA is TGCAGTGCTAGTTTTGCGGGGGCCAACTACGAGCAGTACTTC. Protein sequence: CSASFAGANYEQYF.

There are many counts of this clonotype. J is TRBJ2-7 and V is TRBV5-1; 8 bases match TRBD1. The CDR3 is 15 amino acids. Germline lookup yields CDR1 SGHRS and CDR2 YFSETQ. Losses at the gene ends were 2 bases for V and 6 bases for J; bases not matched to a gene: 10. The CDR3, as DNA: TGCGCCAGCAGCTTCGATATCGGACAGGGCCTCGAGCAGTACTTC. This encodes CASSFDIGQGLEQYF.

The V and J genes are TRBV2 and TRBJ2-6; D is perhaps TRBD2 (5 bases). The CDR3 is 14 residues long. V shed 6 bases and J shed 3 bases, with 9 bases lying between them. Germline CDR1 reads SNHLY; CDR2 reads FYNNEI. This CDR3 is CASRRASGANVLTF. CDR3 DNA sequence: TGTGCCAGCAGGCGGGCAAGTGGGGCCAACGTCCTGACTTTC.

This clonotype was recorded at least ten times. The CDR3 spells CAISESNTQSNEKLFF. The CDR3 DNA is TGTGCCATCAGTGAGTCGAACACCCAATCTAATGAAAAACTGTTTTTT. This rearrangement joins TRBV10-3 to TRBJ1-4; D ambiguous. The V and J ends lost 0 bases and 3 bases respectively, with 11 bases between them. CDR1 and CDR2 from the germline V gene are ENHRY and SYGVKD. The CDR3 has 16 amino acids.

In its sample, this clonotype was seen a few times. The chain employs TRBV5-5 and TRBJ2-1; 11 nucleotides line up with TRBD2. Trimming took 0 bases from V and 8 from J; bases not matched to a gene: 7. The germline CDR1 and CDR2 sequences are SGHKS and YYEKEE (reference sequence). This CDR3 contains 16 residues. The CDR3: CASSLALAGGQDEQFF. In DNA form, the CDR3 reads TGTGCCAGCAGCTTGGCCCTAGCGGGAGGCCAGGATGAGCAGTTCTTC.

This clonotype was observed at least ten times. V and J are TRBV20-1 and TRBJ2-5, with D tentatively TRBD2 (6 bases). The CDR3 has 14 amino acids. The V gene's germline CDR1 is DFQATT and CDR2 SNEGSKA (reference sequence). Trimming pared 0 bases from V and 5 bases from J, leaving 13 bases between. The CDR3 nucleotides read TGCAGTGCTAGAGATGTATCGGGGGTCGAGACCCAGTACTTC. Translated: CSARDVSGVETQYF.

This clonotype was found many times. V is TRBV11-2 and J is TRBJ2-7; D is possibly TRBD1 or TRBD2 (5 bases each). The CDR3 sequence is 14 residues long. Per germline, CDR1 SGHAT and CDR2 FQNNGV. The V end was cut by 5 bases, the J end by 3 bases, with 14 bases between. This CDR3 reads CASSLQGPLYEQYF. The DNA for the CDR3 is TGTGCCAGCAGCCTGCAGGGACCCCTCTACGAGCAGTACTTC.

Ten or more counts support this clonotype. The chain joins TRBV9 to TRBJ2-1; tentative D call: TRBD2 (6 bases). The CDR3 extends over 15 amino acids. CDR1 is SGDLS and CDR2 is YYNGEE in the germline V gene. Trimming removed 0 bases at V and 7 bases at J, with 14 bases between. CDR3 sequence reads: CASSVGTSRGNEQFF. The CDR3 DNA reads TGTGCCAGCAGCGTAGGTACTAGCCGGGGGAATGAGCAGTTCTTC.

This clonotype was seen a handful of times. The chain is built from TRBV29-1 and TRBJ2-7; 7 bases agree with TRBD1. Germline lookup yields CDR1 SQVTM and CDR2 ANQGSEA. This CDR3 has 13 amino acids. Losses at the gene ends were 7 bases for V and 0 bases for J; bases not matched to a gene: 6. Here the CDR3 reads CSAWDSPSYEQYF. The CDR3 nucleotides are TGCAGCGCCTGGGACAGTCCCTCCTACGAGCAGTACTTC.

The chain is built from TRBV18 and TRBJ2-1, with D hard to call. The CDR3 length is 14 residues. Trimming took 3 bases from V and 8 from J, leaving 14 bases between them. The germline V gene encodes CDR1 KGHSH and CDR2 LQKENI. For the CDR3, the DNA is TGTGCCAGCTCACCCCCTTTGGCGATCCATGAGCAGTTCTTC. It yields the protein CASSPPLAIHEQFF.

By share, this clonotype counts as medium-sized. The chain links TRBV3-1 to TRBJ2-3, with D possibly being TRBD1 (5 bases). Deletions cut 5 bases from V and 5 bases from J, with 14 bases between. The CDR3 is 14 amino acids. Germline V gene sequence: CDR1 LGHDT, CDR2 YNNKEL (reference sequence). CDR3 nucleotide sequence: TGTGCCAGCAGCGGGTCCCAAGGGGAAGATACGCAGTATTTT. It is translated as CASSGSQGEDTQYF.

In this sample, this clonotype turned up many times. The junction and the germline gene differ at one end; a read error may be behind it. The chain employs TRBV7-7 and TRBJ2-3, with TRBD1 matching over 7 bases. CDR3 length equals 14 residues. Germline V gives CDR1 SSHAT, CDR2 FNYEAQ (reference sequence). CDR3 nucleotide sequence: TGTGCTAGCAGCCAGGGACAGAACACAGATACGCAGTATTTT. Its protein product is CASSQGQNTDTQYF. The full variable domain, completed using reference TRBV7-7 and TRBJ2-3, is GAGVSQSPRYKVTKRGQDVTLRCDPISSHATLYWYQQALGQGPEFLTYFNYEAQPDKSGLPSDRFSAERPEGSISTLTIQRTEQRDSAMYRCASSQGQNTDTQYFGPGTRLTVL.

This chain connects TRBV20-1 to TRBJ2-2; no reliable D call. Germline V CDR1 and CDR2: DFQATT, SNEGSKA (reference sequence). This CDR3 has 14 amino acids. Trimming removed 6 bases at V and 0 bases at J, with 11 bases between. CDR3 in amino acids: CSARTVANTGELFF. The CDR3, as DNA: TGCAGTGCCCGGACGGTAGCGAACACCGGGGAGCTGTTTTTT.

Concerning this clonotype: The CDR3 end shows no conserved phenylalanine or tryptophan, and so a read error is likely. V and J are TRBV12-3 or TRBV12-4 and TRBJ2-7, with TRBD2 identical over 14 bases. The CDR3 consists of 14 residues. V shed 6 bases, J shed 4 bases, and the junction held 2 bases outside the gene matches. The CDR3 DNA follows: TGTGCCAGCAGGGGGACTAGCGGGAGTTACGAGCAGTACAAC. Its protein is CASRGTSGSYEQYN.

A word on this clonotype: A much larger clonotype is one base distant, so this may be a read error. The rearrangement joins TRBV28 to TRBJ1-3; the match to TRBD1 covers 8 bases. The germline V gene encodes CDR1 MDHEN and CDR2 SYDVKM. The V segment lost 5 bases and the J segment 3 bases; nucleotides outside the gene matches: 3. There are 14 residues in the CDR3. CDR3 nucleotides: TGTGCCAGCAGTCAACAGGGGGGTGGAAACACCATATATTTT. This encodes CASSQQGGGNTIYF.

CDR3 in DNA: TGTGCCAGCAGTTTAGATGGTCGGGGGGATGAGCAGTTCTTC. Translation gives CASSLDGRGDEQFF. The chain is built from TRBV12-3 or TRBV12-4 and TRBJ2-1, with 7 bases lining up with TRBD2. Unmatched junction bases numbered 5, after V lost 1 base and J lost 8 bases. The CDR3 runs 14 residues.

The J gene is TRBJ2-7, the V gene TRBV12-3 or TRBV12-4; tentative D call: TRBD2 (7 bases). The CDR3 extends over 14 amino acids. V was clipped by 2 bases and J by 6 bases, with 14 bases between them. Here the CDR3 DNA reads TGTGCCAGCAGTTTACGAGGGGGACTACTCGAGCAGTACTTC. It is translated as CASSLRGGLLEQYF.

In its sample, this clonotype was seen many times. The rearrangement uses TRBV6-6 and TRBJ2-1; 8 bases align to TRBD2. The CDR3 is 18 amino acids. Trimming took 10 bases from V and 0 from J; bases not matched to a gene: 17. The germline V gene has CDR1 MNHNY and CDR2 SVGAGI (reference sequence). DNA of the CDR3: TGTGCCATCAGGACTGGACGCCCGGGGGGGGGCTCCTACAATGAGCAGTTCTTC. Amino acid sequence: CAIRTGRPGGGSYNEQFF.

The sample holds many counts of this clonotype. The rearrangement joins TRBV12-3 or TRBV12-4 to TRBJ2-7; 7 bases are shared with TRBD1. The CDR3 loop spans 15 amino acids. Trimming took 7 bases from V and 3 from J; bases not matched to a gene: 12. CDR3 amino acids: CASTPTGTADYEQYF. The CDR3 bases are TGTGCCAGCACTCCGACAGGGACGGCGGACTACGAGCAGTACTTC.

This clonotype was recorded many times. V usage is TRBV12-3 or TRBV12-4 and J usage is TRBJ1-5, with D uncertain. V shed 2 bases and J shed 2 bases, with 13 bases lying between them. The CDR3 runs 16 residues. The CDR3: CASSLIWGVGNQPQHF. CDR3 DNA: TGTGCCAGCAGTTTAATATGGGGTGTCGGCAATCAGCCCCAGCATTTT.

This chain connects TRBV20-1 to TRBJ2-7, with a tentative D call TRBD2 (5 bases). The CDR3 runs 11 residues. From germline, CDR1 is DFQATT and CDR2 SNEGSKA (reference sequence). The germline V and J ends were trimmed by 5 bases and 5 bases, with 10 bases remaining between them. In nucleotides, the CDR3 is TGCAGTGCTGGCACGGGGAACGAGCAGTACTTC. Its protein product is CSAGTGNEQYF.

This clonotype has at least ten counts. This chain connects TRBV5-1 to TRBJ1-2; 10 bases match TRBD1. The ends lost 2 bases at V and 2 bases at J; junction bases unmatched: 9. This CDR3 contains 17 residues. The V gene's germline CDR1 is SGHRS and CDR2 YFSETQ. CDR3 region: CASSFPTGGVKNYGYTF. The CDR3 DNA reads as TGCGCCAGCAGCTTCCCGACAGGGGGCGTGAAAAACTATGGCTACACCTTC.

This clonotype appeared a few times. This sequence joins TRBV29-1 and TRBJ2-7, with 7 bases aligning to TRBD1. The germline V gene encodes CDR1 SQVTM and CDR2 ANQGSEA. This CDR3 contains 13 residues. Trimming cost V 4 bases and J 3 bases; bases outside gene matches: 6. The CDR3 is CSVGTRDSYEQYF. The CDR3 coding sequence is TGCAGCGTTGGTACCCGGGACAGCTACGAGCAGTACTTC.

This clonotype was seen many times. This sequence joins TRBV29-1 and TRBJ2-6; 9 bases fit TRBD1. J lost 2 bases, V lost 5 bases, and 1 base had no gene match. The CDR3 is 14 residues long. From germline, CDR1 is SQVTM and CDR2 ANQGSEA. The CDR3 reads CSVTGGPGANVLTF. The DNA for the CDR3 is TGCAGCGTTACAGGGGGCCCTGGGGCCAACGTCCTGACTTTC.

The sample holds many counts of this clonotype. This chain joins TRBV5-1 and TRBJ1-5; maybe TRBD1 (5 bases). With 0 bases removed from V and 5 bases from J, the gap between germline ends came to 9 bases. The CDR3 runs to 14 residues. Germline loops: CDR1 SGHRS, CDR2 YFSETQ. CDR3 amino acids: CASSLDGADQPQHF. The CDR3 DNA follows: TGCGCCAGCAGCTTGGATGGGGCCGATCAGCCCCAGCATTTT.

This clonotype was seen many times. The rearrangement uses TRBV5-1 and TRBJ2-3, with D possibly being TRBD1 (5 bases). The V end lost 1 base, the J end lost 2 bases, and 14 bases lay between the germline ends. Germline CDR1 reads SGHRS; CDR2 reads YFSETQ. This CDR3 region has 16 residues. The CDR3 DNA sequence: TGCGCCAGCAGCTTGCGAACTTCAGGGATCACAGATACGCAGTATTTT. This sequence encodes CASSLRTSGITDTQYF.